This T cell receptor (beta chain) was sequenced in a study of patients and donors after allogeneic stem cell transplantation. MiXCR was run by TCRdb on the RT-PCR reads, yielding one entry per CDR3 protein. The profile shows approximately 33,000 distinct CDR3 sequences, around 7% of them singletons. The sequence came from a human donor who was either an allogeneic HSCT recipient or a stem cell or donor lymphocyte infusion donor (not recorded which). It is not recorded whose cells these are; they may come from a transplant donor. Input material: blood, either unsorted or a sorted T cell fraction (not recorded which).

The CDR3 DNA reads TGTGCCAGCAGCCATGACAGCTACGAGCAGTACTTC. Its protein product is CASSHDSYEQYF. V is TRBV5-4 and J is TRBJ2-7; D perhaps matches TRBD1 (5 bases). The CDR3 sequence is 12 residues long. Trimming cost V 4 bases and J 3 bases, with 8 bases left between them. The V gene's germline CDR1 is SGHNT and CDR2 YYREEE (reference sequence).